These T cell receptor beta chains were read from a single sample in a study of cytomegalovirus exposure and HLA in healthy donors. The data were produced by immunoSEQ multiplex PCR, yet TCRdb's version contains in-frame clones alone and is incomplete. The sample includes around 200,000 clones, about 69% of them seen just once. Sequenced sample: PBMCs. All receptors derive from a male donor in good health and CMV-seronegative. Each CDR3 is given with its conserved first and last residue. D genes are given only for firm matches. Size values are once, few and many counts, or a class for expanded clones, and some rows have none.

v_call	j_call	clone_size	d_call	cdr3_nt	cdr3_aa
TRBV9	TRBJ1-6	-	-	TGTGCCAGCAGCGTCGGAGGGTCCGATAATTCACCCCTCCACTTT	CASSVGGSDNSPLHF
TRBV19	TRBJ2-3	-	-	TGTGCCAGTAGTACCACCGCGGCCACAGATACGCAGTATTTT	CASSTTAATDTQYF
TRBV6-6	TRBJ1-5	-	-	TGTGCCAGCAGTTACGTGCAGTATAGCAATCAGCCCCAGCATTTT	CASSYVQYSNQPQHF
TRBV9	TRBJ2-6	-	-	TGTGCCAGCAGCGTAGTTGGGAGTGGGGCCAACGTCCTGACTTTC	CASSVVGSGANVLTF
TRBV5-4	TRBJ1-5	-	-	TGTGCCAGCAGCCAGGGGAATAGCAATCAGCCCCAGCATTTT	CASSQGNSNQPQHF
TRBV28	TRBJ1-5	-	-	TGTGCCAGCAGTCTACCGATTCATAGCAATCAGCCCCAGCATTTT	CASSLPIHSNQPQHF
TRBV30	TRBJ1-2	-	-	TGTGCCTGGTTCGGGGAAGGAGGTGGCTACACCTTC	CAWFGEGGGYTF
TRBV19	TRBJ1-1	-	-	TGTGCCAGTAAAGGGGGTACAATGAACACTGAAGCTTTCTTT	CASKGGTMNTEAFF
TRBV20-1	TRBJ2-7	few	-	TGCAGTGCTAGAGTCGGCTACGAGCAGTACTTC	CSARVGYEQYF
TRBV7-2	TRBJ1-1	-	-	TGTGCCAGCAATCGGGGAGGGTACACTGAAGCTTTCTTT	CASNRGGYTEAFF
TRBV6-6	TRBJ1-1	few	TRBD1	TGTGCCAGCGGACAGGGCTCTACCACTGAAGCTTTCTTT	CASGQGSTTEAFF
TRBV18	TRBJ1-2	-	TRBD1	TGTGCCAGCTCACCAACCGGGACAGACTATGGCTACACCTTC	CASSPTGTDYGYTF
TRBV5-1	TRBJ2-7	few	-	TGCGCCAGCAGCTTGGATTTAGGGTGGGACTCCTCCTTC	CASSLDLGWDSSF
TRBV7-9	TRBJ2-1	-	-	TGTTCCAGCAGCTTAGTGGGCCGCGAGTCCTACAATGAGCAGTTCTTC	CSSSLVGRESYNEQFF
TRBV5-5	TRBJ2-7	few	-	TGTGCCAGCTTCAGCGGCGAGCAGTACTTC	CASFSGEQYF
TRBV5-6	TRBJ2-3	few	-	TGTGCCAGCAGCTTGGCCGGGACAGATACGCAGTATTTT	CASSLAGTDTQYF
TRBV4-1	TRBJ2-3	-	-	TGCGCCAGCAGCCTGCGTTACACAGATACGCAGTATTTT	CASSLRYTDTQYF
TRBV2	TRBJ2-4	few	TRBD2	TGTGCCAGCAGGTTAGCGGGCCTTTGGGACATTCAGTACTTC	CASRLAGLWDIQYF
TRBV9	TRBJ2-1	-	TRBD2	TGTGCCAGCAGCGTAGCAGCGGGACCAAGGGCCAATGAGCAGTTCTTC	CASSVAAGPRANEQFF
TRBV6-1	TRBJ1-2	-	-	TGTGCCAGCAGTGAAAGCCCCAGTCTTCCTGGCGGCTATGGCTACACCTTC	CASSESPSLPGGYGYTF
TRBV15	TRBJ1-5	-	-	TGTGCCACCAGCAGAGATCAGGGCAGAGATCAGCCCCAGCATTTT	CATSRDQGRDQPQHF
TRBV7-6	TRBJ2-1	-	TRBD2	TGTGCCAGCAGCTTACTAGCGGGAGGCCCCCACGATGAGCAGTTCTTC	CASSLLAGGPHDEQFF
TRBV14	TRBJ2-4	-	-	TGTGCCAGCAGCCAAGAAATCGGAGCCAAAAACATTCAGTACTTC	CASSQEIGAKNIQYF
TRBV6-5	TRBJ1-5	-	-	TGTGCCAGCAGTTCCCAGTCTAGCAATCAGCCCCAGCATTTT	CASSSQSSNQPQHF
TRBV5-1	TRBJ2-5	-	-	TGCGCCAGTTACACGGGGGGCCGGGAGACCCAGTACTTC	CASYTGGRETQYF
TRBV4-1	TRBJ2-7	-	-	TGCGCCAGCAGCCAAGTCTTAAACAGCAAGACCTACGAGCAGTACTTC	CASSQVLNSKTYEQYF
TRBV5-5	TRBJ2-6	-	-	TGTGCCAGCAGTTTGACCTCTACCTCTGGGGCCAACGTCCTGACTTTC	CASSLTSTSGANVLTF
TRBV6-5	TRBJ1-2	few	-	TGTGCCAGCACTCCTCATTGGCCGGAGGGGAATGGCTACACCTTC	CASTPHWPEGNGYTF
TRBV28	TRBJ2-1	few	-	TGTGCCAGCAGTTTATACACGTTCTACAATGAGCAGTTCTTC	CASSLYTFYNEQFF
TRBV6-5	TRBJ2-7	-	TRBD1	TGTGCCAGCAGTCTTACCGGGACAGGGACCGACGAGCAGTACTTC	CASSLTGTGTDEQYF
TRBV19	TRBJ2-3	-	TRBD2	TGTGCCAGTAGTATAGAGCCTTTGGGGAGGGCCCCAGATACGCAGTATTTT	CASSIEPLGRAPDTQYF
TRBV4-3	TRBJ2-3	few	TRBD2	TGCGCCAGCAGCCAAGATTTAGTCGGGGGACTAGCGGGAGGGGTTTTAACAGATACGCAGTATTTT	CASSQDLVGGLAGGVLTDTQYF
TRBV6-5	TRBJ2-1	-	-	TGTGCCAGCAGTTACTCGTGGAGCTCCTACAATGAGCAGTTCTTC	CASSYSWSSYNEQFF
TRBV20-1	TRBJ2-1	-	-	TGCAGTGCTGGGCTTTTGGATGAGCAGTTCTTC	CSAGLLDEQFF
TRBV7-7	TRBJ2-5	-	TRBD1	TGTGCCAGCAGCTCAGACAGGGGCCAAGAGACCCAGTACTTC	CASSSDRGQETQYF
TRBV28	TRBJ1-6	few	TRBD1	TGTGCCAGCAGTTTGGGACAGGGGTGGTCACCCCTCCACTTT	CASSLGQGWSPLHF
TRBV11-2	TRBJ2-3	-	TRBD1	TGTGCCAGCACCAACGGCAGGGGGTCGGGAGATACGCAGTATTTT	CASTNGRGSGDTQYF
TRBV6-5	TRBJ1-1	-	-	TGTGCCAGCAGTTACCGGAGTAAGGCTTTCTTT	CASSYRSKAFF
TRBV6-6	TRBJ2-7	-	-	TGTGCCAGCAAGACAGGAATCAACGAGCAGTACTTC	CASKTGINEQYF
TRBV7-8	TRBJ2-5	-	-	TGTGCCAGCAGCCTCTATAGGACATCGCAAGAGACCCAGTACTTC	CASSLYRTSQETQYF
TRBV15	TRBJ1-5	few	-	TGTGCCACCAGCAGAGAACAGGGCCCCAATCAGCCCCAGCATTTT	CATSREQGPNQPQHF
TRBV7-2	TRBJ2-1	-	TRBD2	TGTGCCAGCAGCTTCAAAGGTTATGTGGGAGGGCAGGGTGAGCAGTTCTTC	CASSFKGYVGGQGEQFF
TRBV10-3	TRBJ2-5	-	-	TGTGCCATCCAGTTAGCAATTGAGGGGGAAACAGAGGCCCAGTACTTC	CAIQLAIEGETEAQYF
TRBV6-6	TRBJ1-6	-	-	TGTGCCAGCCAGGCGGACTGGAACTCACCCCTCCACTTT	CASQADWNSPLHF
TRBV5-4	TRBJ1-6	-	TRBD1	TGTGCCAGCAGCGCTGTCGGGACAGATAATTCCCCCCTCCACTTT	CASSAVGTDNSPLHF
TRBV19	TRBJ1-5	few	TRBD1	TGTGCCAGTGGGGGGACAGGGGGCAATCAGCCCCAGCATTTT	CASGGTGGNQPQHF
TRBV7-9	TRBJ1-5	-	-	TGTGCCAGCAGCTTAGCGGAGCAGAGCAATCAGCCCCAGCATTTT	CASSLAEQSNQPQHF
TRBV7-3	TRBJ1-6	-	-	TGTGCCAGCAGCTTAGGTACAGCCGATAATTCACCCCTCCACTTT	CASSLGTADNSPLHF
TRBV30	TRBJ1-1	-	-	TGTGCCTGGAGGCCCCAGGCGGGGCAAGGCGGGTGGGGGATGGAAGCTTTCTTT	CAWRPQAGQGGWGMEAFF
TRBV7-6	TRBJ1-3	-	-	TGTGCCAGCAGCTTAGGGGAGGCAGCTGGAAACACCATATATTTT	CASSLGEAAGNTIYF
TRBV9	TRBJ1-1	few	-	TGTGCCAGCAGCATCTCCGGACAGTCGAACACTGAAGCTTTCTTT	CASSISGQSNTEAFF
TRBV9	TRBJ2-1	few	TRBD2	TGTGCCAGCAGCGTCAGCGGGAGTAACTACAATGAGCAGTTCTTC	CASSVSGSNYNEQFF
TRBV5-1	TRBJ1-2	-	-	TGCGCCAGCAGCTTGGGAGAGAACTATGGCTACACCTTC	CASSLGENYGYTF
TRBV10-2	TRBJ1-5	-	-	TGCGCCAGCAGTGAGTCCGGCAAACGGGGCAATCAGCCCCAGCATTTT	CASSESGKRGNQPQHF
TRBV5-1	TRBJ1-4	-	TRBD1	TGCGCCAGCAGCCCGGGACAGGTTAATGAAAAACTGTTTTTT	CASSPGQVNEKLFF
TRBV28	TRBJ2-7	-	-	TGTGCCAGCAGTTTGACACCGAGCTACGAGCAGTACTTC	CASSLTPSYEQYF
TRBV28	TRBJ2-3	-	TRBD2	TGTGCCAGCAGTTTGTACAGCGGGAGGGGAGGAACAGATACGCAGTATTTT	CASSLYSGRGGTDTQYF
TRBV6-5	TRBJ2-5	-	TRBD1	TGTGCCAGCAGTTACTCGCGACAGGGCCTGGGGGAGACCCAGTACTTC	CASSYSRQGLGETQYF
TRBV5-1	TRBJ2-7	-	-	TGCGCCAGCAGCCGGGACACCTTTACCTCCAAGGGGTACTTC	CASSRDTFTSKGYF